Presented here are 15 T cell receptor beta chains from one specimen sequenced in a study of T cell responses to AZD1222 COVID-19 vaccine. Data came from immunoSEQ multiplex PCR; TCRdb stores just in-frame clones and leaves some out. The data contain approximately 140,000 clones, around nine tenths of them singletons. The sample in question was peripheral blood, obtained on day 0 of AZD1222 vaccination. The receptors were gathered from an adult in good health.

CDR3 sequence (DNA): TGTGCCAGCAGCCAAACGATTAATTCACCCCTCCACTTT. The encoded protein is CASSQTINSPLHF. The J gene is TRBJ1-6, the V gene TRBV11-3; no clear D. The germline V gene has CDR1 SGHNT and CDR2 YENEEA. This CDR3 is built from 13 residues. Trimming shortened V by 5 bases and J by 6 bases, and 8 bases separated the two germline ends.

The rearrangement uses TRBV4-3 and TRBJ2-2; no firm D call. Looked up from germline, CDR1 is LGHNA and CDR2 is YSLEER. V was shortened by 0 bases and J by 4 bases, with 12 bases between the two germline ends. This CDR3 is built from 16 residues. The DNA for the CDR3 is TGCGCCAGCAGCCAAGATAGTCTAGTGGGCACCGGGGAGCTGTTTTTT. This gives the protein CASSQDSLVGTGELFF.

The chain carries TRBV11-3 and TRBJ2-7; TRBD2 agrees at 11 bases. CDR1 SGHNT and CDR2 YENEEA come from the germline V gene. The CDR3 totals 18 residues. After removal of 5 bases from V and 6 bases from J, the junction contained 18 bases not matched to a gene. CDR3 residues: CASSARRRWLAGGTEQYF. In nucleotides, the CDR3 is TGTGCCAGCAGCGCGCGGCGGAGGTGGCTAGCGGGAGGAACCGAGCAGTACTTC.

CDR3 DNA: TGTGCCAGTAGTATCGGGCCGGCTAGCACTGAAGCTTTCTTT. It is translated as CASSIGPASTEAFF. The chain joins TRBV19 to TRBJ1-1; D gene uncertain. Germline CDR1 is LNHDA and CDR2 is SQIVND (reference sequence). The V and J ends lost 3 bases and 4 bases respectively, with 12 bases between them. This CDR3 is built from 14 residues.

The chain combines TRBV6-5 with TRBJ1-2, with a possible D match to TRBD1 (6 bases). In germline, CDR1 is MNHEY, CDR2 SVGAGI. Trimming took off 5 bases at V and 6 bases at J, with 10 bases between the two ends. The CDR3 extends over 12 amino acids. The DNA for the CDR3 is TGTGCCAGCAGTCAGACAGGCCATGGCTACACCTTC. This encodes CASSQTGHGYTF.

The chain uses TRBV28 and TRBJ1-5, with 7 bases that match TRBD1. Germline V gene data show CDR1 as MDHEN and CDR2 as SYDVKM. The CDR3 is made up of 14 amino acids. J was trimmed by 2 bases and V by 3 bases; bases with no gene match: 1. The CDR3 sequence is CASSFGQGNQPQHF. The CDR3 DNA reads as TGTGCCAGCAGTTTTGGACAGGGCAATCAGCCCCAGCATTTT.

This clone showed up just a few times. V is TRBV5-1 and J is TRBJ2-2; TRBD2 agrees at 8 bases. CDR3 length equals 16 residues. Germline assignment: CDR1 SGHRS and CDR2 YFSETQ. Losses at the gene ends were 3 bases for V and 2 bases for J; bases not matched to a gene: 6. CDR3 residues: CASSSGGTQNTGELFF. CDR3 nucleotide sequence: TGCGCCAGCAGCTCGGGGGGGACCCAAAACACCGGGGAGCTGTTTTTT.

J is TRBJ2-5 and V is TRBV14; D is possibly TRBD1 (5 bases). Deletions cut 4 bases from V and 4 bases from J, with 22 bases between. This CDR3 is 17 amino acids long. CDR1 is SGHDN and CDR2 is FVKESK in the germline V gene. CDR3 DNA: TGTGCCAGCAGCCGGGCTCTGGGTGGTTCTAGGGGAGAGACCCAGTACTTC. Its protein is CASSRALGGSRGETQYF.

Written as DNA, the CDR3 is TGTGCCAGCAGCTTAGAGGGTCAGCGCGACACAGATACGCAGTATTTT. Its protein product is CASSLEGQRDTDTQYF. The rearrangement uses TRBV11-3 and TRBJ2-3; D ambiguous. The length of the CDR3 is 16 residues. Trimming left V 0 bases short and J 2 bases short, with 12 bases between. Germline V gene lookup returns CDR1 SGHNT and CDR2 YENEEA.

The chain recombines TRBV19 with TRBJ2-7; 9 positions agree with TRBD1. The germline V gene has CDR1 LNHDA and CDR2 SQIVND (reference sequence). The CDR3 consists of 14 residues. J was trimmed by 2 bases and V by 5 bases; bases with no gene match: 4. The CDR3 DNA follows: TGTGCCAGTAGTGGCGGGACAGGGACCTACGAGCAGTACTTC. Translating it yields CASSGGTGTYEQYF.

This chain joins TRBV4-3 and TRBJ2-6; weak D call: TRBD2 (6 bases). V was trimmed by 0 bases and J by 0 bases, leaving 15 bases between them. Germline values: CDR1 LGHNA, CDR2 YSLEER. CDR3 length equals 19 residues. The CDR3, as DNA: TGCGCCAGCAGCCAAGATTTGGTGGCGGGATACTCTGGGGCCAACGTCCTGACTTTC. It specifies CASSQDLVAGYSGANVLTF.

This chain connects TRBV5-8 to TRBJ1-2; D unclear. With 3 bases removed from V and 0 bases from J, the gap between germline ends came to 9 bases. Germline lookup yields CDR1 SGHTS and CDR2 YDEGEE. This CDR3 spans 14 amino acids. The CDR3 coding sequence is TGTGCCAGCAGCTCCGCCGAATCTAACTATGGCTACACCTTC. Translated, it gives CASSSAESNYGYTF.

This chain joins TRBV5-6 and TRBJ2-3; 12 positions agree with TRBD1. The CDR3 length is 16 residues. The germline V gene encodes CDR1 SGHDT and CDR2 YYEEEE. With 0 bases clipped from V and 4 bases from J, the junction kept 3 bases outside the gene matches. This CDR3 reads CASSLAGQGASDTQYF. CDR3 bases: TGTGCCAGCAGCTTGGCGGGACAGGGGGCCTCAGATACGCAGTATTTT.

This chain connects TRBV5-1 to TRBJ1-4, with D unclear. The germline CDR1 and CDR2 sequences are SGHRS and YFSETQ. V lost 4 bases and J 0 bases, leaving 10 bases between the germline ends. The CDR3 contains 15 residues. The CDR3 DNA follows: TGCGCCAGCAGCCCGGACCCAGCAACTAATGAAAAACTGTTTTTT. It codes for CASSPDPATNEKLFF.

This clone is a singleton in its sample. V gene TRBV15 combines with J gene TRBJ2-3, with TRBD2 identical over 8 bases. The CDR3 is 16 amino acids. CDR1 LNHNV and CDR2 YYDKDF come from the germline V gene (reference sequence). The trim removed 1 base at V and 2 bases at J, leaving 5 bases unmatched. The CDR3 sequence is CATSRGELAVTDTQYF. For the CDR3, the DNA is TGTGCCACCAGCAGAGGAGAACTAGCGGTCACAGATACGCAGTATTTT.